A selection of T cell receptor beta chains follows, all from one sample in a study of graft-versus-host responses after intestinal transplantation. Their cognate antigens are unknown. Produced via immunoSEQ multiplex PCR; TCRdb's table is partial and in-frame only. Of approximately 85,000 clones detected, about 93% appear once; the ten largest clones hold around 1.1%. The sequencing used unstimulated CD8+ T cells sorted from spleen or lymph node cells, collected before transplant. All receptors derive from a human donor who was the organ donor for an intestinal transplant. CDR3s include the opening cysteine and the closing phenylalanine or tryptophan. Clone size appears in some rows only: once, few, many, or a class for an expanded clone.

>-|TRBJ1-2|TRBV7-6
CASSPSGLVSYGYTF
>-|TRBJ2-2|TRBV28
CASSRLPGQGAGELFF
>once|TRBJ2-7|TRBV2
CASRGGIPYEQYF
>-|TRBJ2-1|TRBV7-9
CASSLLPEQFF
>-|TRBJ1-4|TRBV11-2
CASSPRGSLREKLFF
>once|TRBJ2-1|TRBV7-9
CASSALAGPYNEQFF
>-|TRBJ1-1|TRBV2
CASLRGGLLNTEAFF
>-|TRBJ1-1|TRBV4-2
CASSLWGQSGNTEAFF
>-|TRBJ2-7|TRBV27
CASSAQYPYEQYF
>-|TRBJ2-7|TRBV5-6
CASSGGGPSYEQYF
>-|TRBJ2-3|TRBV7-6
CASSSDPSWTDTQYF
>-|TRBJ2-3|TRBV9
CASTPGTALTDTQYF
>-|TRBJ2-3|TRBV2
CASFHQGRTGGVGDTQYF
>-|TRBJ2-1|TRBV9
CASSVGGGSHDEQFF
>-|TRBJ2-4|TRBV5-1
CASSFAGSGLNIQYF
>-|TRBJ2-7|TRBV28
CASSSGQGRSYEQYF
>-|TRBJ1-2|TRBV6-1
CASSTRQGRDYGYTF
>-|TRBJ1-1|TRBV29-1
CSGTFRGTEAFF
>-|TRBJ2-7|TRBV13
CASSLVPNRGNEQYF
>-|TRBJ2-1|TRBV27
CASSLLLASVGEQFF
>-|TRBJ1-4|TRBV28
CASSHRHWGWGPLNEKLFF
>-|TRBJ1-1|TRBV5-4
CASSSTGREAFF
>-|TRBJ1-4|TRBV5-5
CASSPVRLAREKLFF
>-|TRBJ2-4|TRBV7-9
CASSLRGAENIQYF
>-|TRBJ1-1|TRBV7-6
CASSFSGTGTEAFF
>-|TRBJ2-2|TRBV9
CASSVEEVFSENTGELFF
>once|TRBJ1-2|TRBV4-1
CASSSLPRDWFECTF
>-|TRBJ2-3|TRBV9
CASSVVEGRGTDTQYF
>-|TRBJ2-2|TRBV27
CASSSDTGELFF
>-|TRBJ2-5|TRBV7-2
CASSARGPQLAQYF
>-|TRBJ2-1|TRBV7-7
CASSRAPDSGSYNEQFF
>-|TRBJ2-1|TRBV11-1
CASRKSSGLAGRSYNEQFF
>-|TRBJ2-1|TRBV9
CASRGASGRNEQFF
>once|TRBJ2-1|TRBV4-2
CASSQGWRNNEQFF
>once|TRBJ1-5|TRBV19
CASRGGGVQPQHF
>-|TRBJ2-2|TRBV7-3
CASSLVTSGRTGELFF
>-|TRBJ1-1|TRBV2
CARSDRGTEAFF
>-|TRBJ2-2|TRBV15
CATSRDQGVPNTGELFF
>once|TRBJ2-3|TRBV7-3
CASSDPGLADDTQYF
>-|TRBJ2-7|TRBV5-1
CASCTAGGSPYEQYF
>-|TRBJ1-1|TRBV6-5
CASRDIENTEAFF
>-|TRBJ2-5|TRBV9
CASSGLGGGYQETQYF
>few|TRBJ2-7|TRBV10-2
CASSPPTVSYEQYF
>-|TRBJ1-2|TRBV5-6
CASSFFGGNGYTF
>-|TRBJ2-7|TRBV10-2
CASCTPGTRAPVYF
>-|TRBJ1-5|TRBV19
CASSMWVNGQPQHF
>-|-|TRBV27
CASSPPSGTESSYEQYF
>-|TRBJ2-7|TRBV4-1
CASSQASSYEQYF
>-|TRBJ2-7|TRBV7-9
CASSGIFYEQYF
>-|TRBJ2-1|TRBV7-2
CASSFLGQYNEQFF
>few|TRBJ1-2|TRBV7-9
CASSLVGGNHYGYTF
>-|TRBJ2-7|TRBV27
CASTSGLASEQYF
>-|TRBJ2-3|TRBV7-3
CASSSGTSGTDTQYF
>-|TRBJ2-5|TRBV4-1
CASSQNRGRRQETQYF